Included here is one TCR beta chain sequence, with context. The PCR ran on 60 Vbeta and 13 Jbeta primers. This table comes from immunoSEQ multiplex PCR, and its TCRdb copy is limited to in-frame clones, with some not included. This sample has about 140,000 clones, with roughly four fifths found just once. The sample is drawn from a study of cytomegalovirus exposure and HLA in healthy donors. CDR3 length equals 17 residues. V was clipped by 4 bases and J by 0 bases, with 16 bases between them. Germline lookup yields CDR1 MGHRA and CDR2 YSYEKL. This sequence originates from a human donor in good health. Material for sequencing was PBMCs. The chain employs TRBV4-1 and TRBJ1-3; no clear D gene. The CDR3 loop reads CASSPRSGLLSGNTIYF. As DNA, the CDR3 is TGCGCCAGCAGCCCTCGTTCAGGCCTACTCTCTGGAAACACCATATATTTT.